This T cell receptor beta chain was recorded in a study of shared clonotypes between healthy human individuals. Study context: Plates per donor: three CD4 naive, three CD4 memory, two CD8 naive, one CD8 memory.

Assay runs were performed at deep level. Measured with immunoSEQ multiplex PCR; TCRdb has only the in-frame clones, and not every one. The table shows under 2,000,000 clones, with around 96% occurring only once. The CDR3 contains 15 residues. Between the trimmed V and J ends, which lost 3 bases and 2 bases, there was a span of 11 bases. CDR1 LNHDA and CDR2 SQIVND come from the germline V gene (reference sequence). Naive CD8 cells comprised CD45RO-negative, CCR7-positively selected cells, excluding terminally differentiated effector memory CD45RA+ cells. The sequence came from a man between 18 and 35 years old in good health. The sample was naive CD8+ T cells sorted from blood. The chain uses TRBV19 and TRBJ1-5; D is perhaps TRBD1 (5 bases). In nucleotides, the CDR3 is TGTGCCAGTAGTATGGGGGTTCTGGGCAATCAGCCCCAGCATTTT. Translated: CASSMGVLGNQPQHF.